These 30 T cell receptor beta chains share one sample of origin, sequenced in a study of T cell responses to AZD1222 COVID-19 vaccine. Profiling relied on immunoSEQ multiplex PCR, and the TCRdb table lists in-frame clones only, not all of them. The sample includes over 100,000 clones, more than 70% of them seen just once. The sequences come from peripheral blood, collected 28 days after the second AZD1222 dose. Every receptor here comes from an adult who received the AZD1222 COVID-19 vaccine.

The gene calls are TRBV24-1 and TRBJ2-3; D gene ambiguous. Germline CDR1 reads KGHDR; CDR2 reads SFDVKD. Trimming removed 4 bases at V and 1 base at J, with 8 bases between. CDR3 length: 14 residues. The CDR3 coding sequence is TGTGCCACCAGTGACCCGCACCGCACAGATACGCAGTATTTT. Amino acids: CATSDPHRTDTQYF.

V is TRBV5-1 and J is TRBJ1-5; the D is unclear. CDR1 SGHRS and CDR2 YFSETQ come from the germline V gene. The V end lost 4 bases, the J end lost 3 bases, and 8 bases lay between the germline ends. The length of the CDR3 is 13 residues. The CDR3 is CASSPTFNQPQHF. In DNA form, the CDR3 reads TGCGCCAGCAGCCCGACATTCAATCAGCCCCAGCATTTT.

This chain links TRBV18 with TRBJ1-3; D is ambiguous. With 3 bases removed from V and 4 bases from J, the gap between germline ends came to 13 bases. Germline V lookup: CDR1 KGHSH, CDR2 LQKENI. The CDR3 runs to 15 residues. The CDR3 DNA is TGTGCCAGCTCACCCGAGTGGAATAAGGGAAACACCATATATTTT. Its protein is CASSPEWNKGNTIYF.

The chain carries TRBV14 and TRBJ1-2; tentatively, D is TRBD1 (5 bases). The CDR3 totals 15 residues. V gave up 0 bases and J gave up 4 bases, with 12 bases separating them. Germline loops: CDR1 SGHDN, CDR2 FVKESK. The CDR3 bases are TGTGCCAGCAGCCAAGAGGGACGGCTAAGCTATGGCTACACCTTC. It codes for CASSQEGRLSYGYTF.

The chain carries TRBV28 and TRBJ2-7; 8 bases match TRBD2. This CDR3 region has 13 residues. The V gene end was trimmed by 5 bases and the J gene end by 3 bases; junction bases not matched to a gene: 3. Germline V gene data show CDR1 as MDHEN and CDR2 as SYDVKM. The CDR3: CASSPAGDYEQYF. Written as DNA, the CDR3 is TGTGCCAGCAGTCCAGCGGGAGACTACGAGCAGTACTTC. Complete variable domain (other parts from reference TRBV28 and TRBJ2-7): DVKVTQSSRYLVKRTGEKVFLECVQDMDHENMFWYRQDPGLGLRLIYFSYDVKMKEKGDIPEGYSVSREKKERFSLILESASTNQTSMYLCASSPAGDYEQYFGPGTRLTVT.

The chain is built from TRBV27 and TRBJ1-1; no clear D gene. V shed 4 bases and J shed 5 bases, with 8 bases lying between them. CDR1 is MNHEY, CDR2 SMNVEV, per germline (reference sequence). The CDR3 sequence is 12 residues long. CDR3 sequence (DNA): TGTGCCAGCAGTTCAGGTGGGACTGAAGCTTTCTTT. The encoded protein is CASSSGGTEAFF.

The V call is TRBV6-2 or TRBV6-3, the J call TRBJ1-2, with unresolved D. Trimming removed 5 bases from V and 8 bases from J, with 12 bases in between. The CDR3 has 12 amino acids. Looked up from germline, CDR1 is MNHEY and CDR2 is SVGEGT. The CDR3 DNA reads as TGTGCCAGCAGTCGAAGACTACAAGGCTACACCTTC. This sequence encodes CASSRRLQGYTF.

This chain uses TRBV7-3 with TRBJ1-2, with 7 bases identical to TRBD1. CDR1 and CDR2 from the germline V gene are SGHTA and FQGTGA. Losses at the gene ends were 5 bases for V and 3 bases for J; bases not matched to a gene: 9. The CDR3 contains 15 residues. The DNA for the CDR3 is TGTGCCAGCAGCCCCCGCAGGGGGACTGACTATGGCTACACCTTC. This gives the protein CASSPRRGTDYGYTF.

The chain couples TRBV9 to TRBJ2-3; TRBD2 might be the D (5 bases). The CDR3 spans 18 residues. Germline V lookup: CDR1 SGDLS, CDR2 YYNGEE. V was pared by 3 bases and J by 1 base, with 21 bases between. The DNA of the CDR3 is TGTGCCAGCAGCGAGGCGCCTTCGTGGGAGTATCGCACAGATACGCAGTATTTT. It encodes CASSEAPSWEYRTDTQYF.

The rearrangement links TRBV30 to TRBJ1-1; 7 bases line up with TRBD1. There are 17 residues in the CDR3. The V segment lost 0 bases and the J segment 1 base; nucleotides outside the gene matches: 11. Germline CDR1 and CDR2: GTSNPN and SVGIG (reference sequence). The DNA for the CDR3 is TGTGCCTGGAGTGTACGCCGGACCGGGACAGAGAACACTGAAGCTTTCTTT. It yields the protein CAWSVRRTGTENTEAFF.

This rearrangement joins TRBV28 to TRBJ2-5; 7 bases are shared with TRBD2. V lost 6 bases to trimming and J lost 4 bases; unmatched junction nucleotides: 2. Germline-derived CDR1 and CDR2 are MDHEN and SYDVKM. CDR3 length: 12 residues. The chain's CDR3 is CASRSSGETQYF. The DNA for the CDR3 is TGTGCCAGCAGGTCTAGCGGAGAGACCCAGTACTTC.

The table lists this clone with a count of one. The gene calls are TRBV6-2 or TRBV6-3 and TRBJ2-3, with TRBD2 matching over 9 bases. The junction had 3 bases not matched to a gene; V was cut back by 4 bases and J by 1 base. This CDR3 is 15 amino acids long. Germline CDR1 reads MNHEY; CDR2 reads SVGEGT. The CDR3: CASSFKRGGTDTQYF. CDR3 DNA sequence: TGTGCCAGCAGTTTTAAGCGGGGGGGCACAGATACGCAGTATTTT.

The V gene is TRBV9, the J gene TRBJ1-1; D possibly corresponds to TRBD1 (5 bases). This CDR3 has 15 residues. Trimming took off 2 bases at V and 1 base at J, with 12 bases between the two ends. Germline values: CDR1 SGDLS, CDR2 YYNGEE. The chain's CDR3 is CASSVPGPRNTEAFF. DNA for the CDR3: TGTGCCAGCAGCGTTCCGGGACCGCGGAACACTGAAGCTTTCTTT. Complete variable domain (other parts from reference TRBV9 and TRBJ1-1): DSGVTQTPKHLITATGQRVTLRCSPRSGDLSVYWYQQSLDQGLQFLIQYYNGEERAKGNILERFSAQQFPDLHSELNLSSLELGDSALYFCASSVPGPRNTEAFFGQGTRLTVV.

Only one count was recorded for this clone. The chain links TRBV5-3 to TRBJ2-3, with 8 bases fitting TRBD2. TRBV5-3 carries the ORF label, with uncertain function. Germline trimming cut 9 bases from V and 3 bases from J; bases unmatched to any gene: 12. The CDR3 totals 15 residues. For the CDR3, the DNA is TGTGCCATCCTTCGGGGGCGGGGGGAGACAGATACGCAGTATTTT. Protein product: CAILRGRGETDTQYF.

This clone was seen only once. The V gene is TRBV19, the J gene TRBJ1-3; D gene ambiguous. V lost 5 bases and J 4 bases, leaving 15 bases between the germline ends. The CDR3 extends over 15 amino acids. CDR1 is LNHDA, CDR2 SQIVND, per germline (reference sequence). The CDR3, as DNA: TGTGCCAGTAGTTCGGCCCTTCGAGGAGGAAACACCATATATTTT. Encoded protein: CASSSALRGGNTIYF.

The V call is TRBV6-2 or TRBV6-3, the J call TRBJ1-4; a weak D match, TRBD1 (6 bases). The germline V and J ends were trimmed by 4 bases and 4 bases, with 10 bases remaining between them. CDR1 is MNHEY, CDR2 SVGEGT, per germline. The CDR3 is made up of 14 amino acids. CDR3 nucleotides: TGTGCCAGCAGTTCTGGGGGGCATAATGAAAAACTGTTTTTT. As protein: CASSSGGHNEKLFF.

The gene calls are TRBV2 and TRBJ2-3, with D perhaps assigned TRBD1 or TRBD2 (5 bases each). In germline, CDR1 is SNHLY, CDR2 FYNNEI. The CDR3 covers 22 residues. Trimming took 8 bases from V and 5 from J, leaving 41 bases between them. CDR3 nucleotide sequence: TGTGCCAGCCCAGTTACCGAACCCCGACAGACTGGGCCGACGTTCGGAGGAGATACGCAGTATTTT. Protein: CASPVTEPRQTGPTFGGDTQYF.

V is TRBV12-3 or TRBV12-4 and J is TRBJ1-1, with 8 bases aligning to TRBD1. The J segment lost 4 bases and the V segment lost 6 bases, leaving 4 bases of the junction unmatched. CDR3 length equals 13 residues. This CDR3 is CASSSTGGTEAFF. CDR3 nucleotides: TGTGCCAGCAGCTCTACAGGGGGCACTGAAGCTTTCTTT.

This chain connects TRBV11-2 to TRBJ1-1; 9 bases line up with TRBD1. The ends lost 5 bases at V and 0 bases at J; junction bases unmatched: 4. Per germline, CDR1 SGHAT and CDR2 FQNNGV. The CDR3 covers 15 residues. The CDR3 DNA is TGTGCCAGCAGCCGCCGGGACAGGGTGAACACTGAAGCTTTCTTT. As protein: CASSRRDRVNTEAFF.

The V and J genes are TRBV27 and TRBJ2-1; possibly TRBD1 or TRBD2 for D (5 bases each). The CDR3 spans 16 residues. CDR1 is MNHEY and CDR2 is SMNVEV in the germline V gene (reference sequence). V dropped 3 bases and J dropped 0 bases, with 12 bases sitting between them. The DNA for the CDR3 is TGTGCCAGCAGTTTTCAGGGAGTTAGCTCCTACAATGAGCAGTTCTTC. Residues: CASSFQGVSSYNEQFF.

V is TRBV11-2 and J is TRBJ2-2, with 7 bases aligning to TRBD1. V lost 1 base to trimming and J lost 3 bases; unmatched junction nucleotides: 5. The CDR3 covers 16 residues. Germline V gives CDR1 SGHAT, CDR2 FQNNGV. CDR3 sequence reads: CASSLGTGLDTGELFF. In DNA, the CDR3 is TGTGCCAGCAGCTTAGGGACAGGCCTGGACACCGGGGAGCTGTTTTTT.

This sequence joins TRBV27 and TRBJ2-3, with a tentative D call TRBD2 (6 bases). The CDR3 is 18 amino acids. V lost 2 bases to trimming and J lost 0 bases, with 18 bases between them. CDR1 and CDR2 from the germline V gene are MNHEY and SMNVEV (reference sequence). The CDR3 protein is CASSLSYGTSSSTDTQYF. The CDR3 nucleotides are TGTGCCAGCAGTTTAAGCTACGGGACTTCCTCTAGCACAGATACGCAGTATTTT.

This rearrangement joins TRBV9 to TRBJ2-1; 9 bases match TRBD2. The CDR3 sequence is 15 residues long. The junction had 1 base not matched to a gene; V was cut back by 0 bases and J by 3 bases. In germline, CDR1 is SGDLS, CDR2 YYNGEE. The CDR3 DNA sequence: TGTGCCAGCAGCGTAGGAGCGGGGGGCTACAATGAGCAGTTCTTC. The encoded protein is CASSVGAGGYNEQFF.

This rearrangement joins TRBV23-1 to TRBJ2-5, with 12 positions matching TRBD2. TRBV23-1 falls under the ORF class, with uncertain function. The CDR3 is made up of 17 amino acids. V was pared by 2 bases and J by 5 bases, with 9 bases of the junction left unmatched. The CDR3 DNA reads as TGCGCCAGCAGTCAACTAGCGGGGGGGCTGTTTTGGGAGACCCAGTACTTC. It translates to CASSQLAGGLFWETQYF.

The rearrangement joins TRBV11-2 to TRBJ2-7; D is perhaps TRBD1 or TRBD2 (5 bases each). Germline lookup yields CDR1 SGHAT and CDR2 FQNNGV. The CDR3 runs to 18 residues. V dropped 3 bases and J dropped 2 bases, with 23 bases sitting between them. The DNA of the CDR3 is TGTGCCAGCAGCTTCGACATGAGAAGGGGACCCATCCCCTACGAGCAGTACTTC. It is translated as CASSFDMRRGPIPYEQYF.

The chain recombines TRBV19 with TRBJ1-3; 8 bases fit TRBD1. With 3 bases clipped from V and 2 bases from J, the junction kept 6 bases outside the gene matches. Germline V gene data show CDR1 as LNHDA and CDR2 as SQIVND (reference sequence). The CDR3 is 16 amino acids. Written as DNA, the CDR3 is TGTGCCAGTAGTATTTCCAAGACAGGGGCTGGAAACACCATATATTTT. Its translation: CASSISKTGAGNTIYF.

The rearrangement joins TRBV12-3 or TRBV12-4 to TRBJ1-1, with D hard to call. V was cut by 0 bases and J by 12 bases, with 11 bases left in between. CDR3 length: 12 amino acids. The CDR3 DNA sequence: TGTGCCAGCAGTTTAGCTGGCCTGGGGTCTTTCTTT. Its protein product is CASSLAGLGSFF.

This clone occurred once. Written as DNA, the CDR3 is TGCGCCAGCAGCCTTGGGGGGGTAACCTACGAGCAGTACTTC. This sequence encodes CASSLGGVTYEQYF. The V call is TRBV5-1, the J call TRBJ2-7; 7 bases line up with TRBD2. In germline, CDR1 is SGHRS, CDR2 YFSETQ. J lost 2 bases, V lost 4 bases, and 6 bases had no gene match. The CDR3 has 14 residues.

J is TRBJ1-6 and V is TRBV14; D not certain. V was clipped by 4 bases and J by 7 bases, with 14 bases between them. This CDR3 has 15 residues. From germline, CDR1 is SGHDN and CDR2 FVKESK. In DNA, the CDR3 is TGTGCCAGCAGCCTAAACAACATAGTCAATTCACCCCTCCACTTT. Amino acid sequence: CASSLNNIVNSPLHF.

The genes are TRBV7-2 and TRBJ2-5; D is uncertain. V was cut by 1 base and J by 5 bases, with 14 bases left in between. This CDR3 has 15 amino acids. CDR1 SGHTA and CDR2 FQGNSA come from the germline V gene. The CDR3 protein is CASSLEASRAETQYF. CDR3 bases: TGTGCCAGCAGCTTAGAGGCATCTAGAGCTGAGACCCAGTACTTC.